Described below is a single TCR beta chain sequence and its context. This clone was observed a single time. Its antigen remains undetermined. Within one base of it there is no much larger clone, and no base qualities were kept. The sample's time point label, in plain terms: baseline before first vaccination. Vaccinee samples came from UK trials COV001 and COV002, including a single-blind randomized controlled phase 2/3 trial of AZD1222 (ChAdOx1 nCoV-19) in healthy adults. For TCRbeta chain sequencing, PBMC samples were collected from trial participants at day 0 and at day 28 after the second dose. After removal of 5 bases from V and 6 bases from J, the junction retains 14 bases not matched to a gene. The germline V gene sets CDR1 to SGHAT and CDR2 to FQNNGV. The CDR3, cysteine through phenylalanine, is 18 amino acids long. Of the read, only the CDR3 DNA is kept; its 54 bases are in frame from base 1.

This sample was taken from a study of T cell responses to AZD1222 COVID-19 vaccine (dated by TCRdb to the early 2020s). Regarding the complete study: AZD1222 recipients whose second dose came at about 4 weeks and those whose second dose came at about 12 weeks were combined into one group, since spike-specific TCR depth and breadth did not differ between the two schedules. A total of 233 trial participants underwent TCR sequencing, of whom some 210 received two doses of AZD1222 and about 26 received two doses of the MenACWY control vaccine. Trial participants were enrolled by age into subgroups of 18-55, 56-69 and 70-plus years, and roughly 150, 30 and 60 TCR-sequenced participants, respectively, were included in these subgroups. Beyond this particular receptor, the publication reports: The vaccine-associated CD4 TCRs covered the entire spike protein, and the dominant responses fell in regions 160-218 and 743-854. Because no day 14 peak-response samples were available, the repertoires could be characterized only after the peak T cell response. Conclusions about previously exposed vaccinees are limited, since just 6 or 7 AZD1222 recipients were seropositive for SARS-CoV-2 at baseline. In the small 56-69-year group, the increase in depth fell short of significance, most likely because of low power. Nearly half of unique spike-specific TCRs reportedly recognized epitopes outside regions mutated in the B.1.351 and B.1.1.7 variants. Spike-specific TCR breadth and depth rose significantly after two AZD1222 doses compared with day 0 and with MenACWY recipients. Participants were mostly white British, with more females than males. The authors suggested clonal diversity may have been underestimated.

The CDR3 regions of human TCRbeta chains were analyzed by immunosequencing. The authors' pipeline ran thus. Repertoire TCRs were checked for matches against a reference library of SARS-CoV-2-specific TCRs that had been generated using the MIRA antigen-specificity platform. Breadth was defined as the fraction of unique TCRs that were SARS-CoV-2-associated, and depth was defined as the fraction of total T cells that were SARS-CoV-2-associated. Using the MIRA data, every spike-specific TCR was mapped to the spike region that the TCR reacted to and assigned to either a CD4 or a CD8 class. Log10-transformed breadth and depth values were compared by one-way ANOVA with Sidak's multiple comparisons tests. TCRdb took this table from immuneACCESS and kept in-frame rearrangements with V and J called. Such tables lack part of the clones; where checked against another copy, unresolved V genes explain under half of the gap, and the rest is unexplained. The V and J calls and the clone size are those of that table, but D and trimming were determined from the DNA. The sample table contains 90,000 to 130,000 clones; only one count was recorded for about nine tenths of them. The ten largest clones add up to over 1.5% of the sample.

The receptor's source is an adult in good health. The sequence is built from TRBV11-2 and TRBJ2-1; 12 junctional bases match TRBD2. This material consisted of peripheral blood, taken on day 0 of AZD1222 vaccination. The DNA sequence reads TGTGCCAGCAGCCGCCGACTAGCGGGAGAAGTTCTGGGCAATGAGCAGTTCTTC. Its translation is CASSRRLAGEVLGNEQFF. Outside the CDR3, residues come from the reference TRBV11-2 and TRBJ2-1 proteins, so the full variable domain is: EAGVAQSPRYKIIEKRQSVAFWCNPISGHATLYWYQQILGQGPKLLIQFQNNGVVDDSQLPKDRFSAERLKGVDSTLKIQPAKLEDSAVYLCASSRRLAGEVLGNEQFFGPGTRLTVL.